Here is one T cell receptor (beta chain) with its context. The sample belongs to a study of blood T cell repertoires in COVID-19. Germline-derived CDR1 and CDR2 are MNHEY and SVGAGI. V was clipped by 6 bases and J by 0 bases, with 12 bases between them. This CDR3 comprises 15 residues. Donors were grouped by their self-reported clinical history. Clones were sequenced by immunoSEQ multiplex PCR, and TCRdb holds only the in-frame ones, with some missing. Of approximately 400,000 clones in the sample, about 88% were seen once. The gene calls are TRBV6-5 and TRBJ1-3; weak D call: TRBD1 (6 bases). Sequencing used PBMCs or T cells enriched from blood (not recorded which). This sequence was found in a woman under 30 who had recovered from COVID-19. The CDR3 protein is CASSSQGGSGNTIYF. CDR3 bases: TGTGCCAGCAGCTCACAAGGGGGCTCTGGAAACACCATATATTTT.